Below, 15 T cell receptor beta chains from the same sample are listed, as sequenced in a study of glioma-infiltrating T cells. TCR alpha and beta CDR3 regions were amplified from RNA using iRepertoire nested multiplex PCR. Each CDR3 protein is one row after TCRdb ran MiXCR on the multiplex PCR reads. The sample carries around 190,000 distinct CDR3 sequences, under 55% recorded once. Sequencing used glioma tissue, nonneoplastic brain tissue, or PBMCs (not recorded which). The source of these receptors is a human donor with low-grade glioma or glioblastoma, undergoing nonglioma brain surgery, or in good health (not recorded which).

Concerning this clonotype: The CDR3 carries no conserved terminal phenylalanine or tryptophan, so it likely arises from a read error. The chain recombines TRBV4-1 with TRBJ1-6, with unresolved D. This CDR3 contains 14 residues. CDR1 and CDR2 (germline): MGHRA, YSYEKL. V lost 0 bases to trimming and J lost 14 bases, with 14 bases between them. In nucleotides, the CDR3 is TGCGCCAGCAGCCAAGAAAACGCAGGTCGATCCCTCCACTCT. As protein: CASSQENAGRSLHS.

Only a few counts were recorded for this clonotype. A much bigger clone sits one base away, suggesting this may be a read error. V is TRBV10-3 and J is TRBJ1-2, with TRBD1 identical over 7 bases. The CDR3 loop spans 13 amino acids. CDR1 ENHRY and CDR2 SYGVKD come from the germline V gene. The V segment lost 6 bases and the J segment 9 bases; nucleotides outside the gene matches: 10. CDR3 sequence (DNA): TGTGCCATCAGCAATGACAGGGATCATTGCTACACCTTC. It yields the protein CAISNDRDHCYTF.

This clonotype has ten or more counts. CDR3 protein: CASSFSSGRAYYNEQFF. In DNA form, the CDR3 reads TGTGCCAGCAGTTTCTCTAGCGGGAGGGCCTACTACAATGAGCAGTTCTTC. The V call is TRBV27, the J call TRBJ2-1; the match to TRBD2 covers 12 bases. Trimming took 3 bases from V and 3 from J; bases not matched to a gene: 6. CDR1 and CDR2 (germline): MNHEY, SMNVEV (reference sequence). The CDR3 sequence is 17 residues long.

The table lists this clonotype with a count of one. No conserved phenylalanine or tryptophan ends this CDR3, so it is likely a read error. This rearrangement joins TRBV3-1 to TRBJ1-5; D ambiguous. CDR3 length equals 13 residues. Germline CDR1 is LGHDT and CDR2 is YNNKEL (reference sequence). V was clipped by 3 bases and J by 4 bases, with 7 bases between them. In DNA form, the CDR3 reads TGTGCCAGCAGCCAGGAACGAAATCAGCCCCAGCATCTT. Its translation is CASSQERNQPQHL.

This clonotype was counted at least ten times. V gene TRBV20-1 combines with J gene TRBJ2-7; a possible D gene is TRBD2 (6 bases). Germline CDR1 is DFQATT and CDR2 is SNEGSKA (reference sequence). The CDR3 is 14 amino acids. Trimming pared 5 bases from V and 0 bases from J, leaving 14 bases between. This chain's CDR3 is CSADREYSSYEQYF. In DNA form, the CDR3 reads TGCAGTGCTGATCGGGAGTACAGCTCCTACGAGCAGTACTTC.

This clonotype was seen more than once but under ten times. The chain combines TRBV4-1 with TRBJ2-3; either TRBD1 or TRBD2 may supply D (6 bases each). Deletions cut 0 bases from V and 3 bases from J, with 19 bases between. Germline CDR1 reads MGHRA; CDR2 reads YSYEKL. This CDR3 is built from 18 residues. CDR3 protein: CASSQEGLSGGTTDTQYF. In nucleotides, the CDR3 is TGCGCCAGCAGCCAAGAAGGTTTATCCGGCGGGACAACAGATACGCAGTATTTT.

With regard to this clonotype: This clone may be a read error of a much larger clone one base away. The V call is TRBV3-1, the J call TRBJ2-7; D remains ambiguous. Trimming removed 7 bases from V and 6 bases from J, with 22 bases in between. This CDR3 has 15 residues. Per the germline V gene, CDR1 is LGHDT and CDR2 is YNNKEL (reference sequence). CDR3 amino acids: CASTHSSRARGEQYF. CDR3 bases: TGTGCCAGCACCCATTCCTCCCGCGCCCGCGGCGAGCAGTACTTC.

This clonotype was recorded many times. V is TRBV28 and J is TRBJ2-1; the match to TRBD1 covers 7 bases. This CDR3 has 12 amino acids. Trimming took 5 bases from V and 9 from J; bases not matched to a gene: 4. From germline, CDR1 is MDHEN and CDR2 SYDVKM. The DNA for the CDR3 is TGTGCCAGCAGTGAACAGGGGCTTGAGCAGTTCTTC. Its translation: CASSEQGLEQFF.

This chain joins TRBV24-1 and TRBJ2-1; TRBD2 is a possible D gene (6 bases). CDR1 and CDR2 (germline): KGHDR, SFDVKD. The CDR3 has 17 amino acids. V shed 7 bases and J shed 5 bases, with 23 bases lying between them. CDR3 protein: CATSHPNRDSNNNEQFF. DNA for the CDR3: TGTGCCACCAGCCACCCCAACCGGGACTCAAATAACAATGAGCAGTTCTTC.

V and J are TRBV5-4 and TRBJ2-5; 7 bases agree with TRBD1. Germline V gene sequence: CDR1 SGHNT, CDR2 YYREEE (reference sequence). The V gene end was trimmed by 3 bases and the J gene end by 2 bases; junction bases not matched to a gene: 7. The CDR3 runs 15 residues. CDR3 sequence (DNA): TGTGCCAGCAGCTCGGGACCGGGACAGCAAGAGACCCAGTACTTC. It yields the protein CASSSGPGQQETQYF. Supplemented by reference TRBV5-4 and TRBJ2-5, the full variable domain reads ETGVTQSPTHLIKTRGQQVTLRCSSQSGHNTVSWYQQALGQGPQFIFQYYREEENGRGNFPPRFSGLQFPNYSSELNVNALELDDSALYLCASSSGPGQQETQYFGPGTRLLVL.

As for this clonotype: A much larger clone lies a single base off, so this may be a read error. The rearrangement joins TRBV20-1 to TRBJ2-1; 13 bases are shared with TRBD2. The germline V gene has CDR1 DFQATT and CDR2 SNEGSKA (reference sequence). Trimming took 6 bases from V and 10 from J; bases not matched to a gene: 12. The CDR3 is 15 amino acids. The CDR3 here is CSAPGTSGNSYEQFF. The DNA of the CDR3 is TGCAGTGCCCCAGGGACTAGCGGGAATTCCTACGAGCAGTTCTTC.

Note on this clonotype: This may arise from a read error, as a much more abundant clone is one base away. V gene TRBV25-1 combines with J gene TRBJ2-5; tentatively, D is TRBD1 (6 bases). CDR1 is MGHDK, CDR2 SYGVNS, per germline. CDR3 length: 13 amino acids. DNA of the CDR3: TGTGCCAGAAGTGGACAGCAAAAAGAGACCCAGTACTTC. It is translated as CARSGQQKETQYF.

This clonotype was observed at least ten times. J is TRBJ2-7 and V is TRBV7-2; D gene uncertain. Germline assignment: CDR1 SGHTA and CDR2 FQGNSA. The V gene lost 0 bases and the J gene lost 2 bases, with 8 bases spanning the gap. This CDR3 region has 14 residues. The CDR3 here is CASSLAATAYEQYF. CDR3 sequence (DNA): TGTGCCAGCAGCTTAGCAGCGACTGCCTACGAGCAGTACTTC.

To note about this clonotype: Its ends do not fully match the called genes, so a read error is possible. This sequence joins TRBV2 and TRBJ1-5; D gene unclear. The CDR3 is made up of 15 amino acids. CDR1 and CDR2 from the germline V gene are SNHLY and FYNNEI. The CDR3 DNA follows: TGTGCCAGCAGTGAATGGTCCGGGTCCGGGCAGCACCAGCATTTT. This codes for CASSEWSGSGQHQHF.

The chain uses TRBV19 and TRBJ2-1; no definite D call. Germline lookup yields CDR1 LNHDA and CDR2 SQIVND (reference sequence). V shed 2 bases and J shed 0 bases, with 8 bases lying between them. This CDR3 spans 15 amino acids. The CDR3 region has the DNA TGTGCCAGTAGTATAAAGCGTGACTCCTACAATGAGCAGTTCTTC. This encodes CASSIKRDSYNEQFF.